This is a list of T cell receptor beta chains from one sample in a study of OX40 agonist ivuxolimab in advanced cancers. The table came from immunoSEQ multiplex PCR; TCRdb's copy has only in-frame clones and leaves some out. The data contain roughly 60,000 clones, around 84% of them seen just once; the ten biggest clones take up about 2.2%. Material: CD4+ or CD8+ T cells sorted from blood, obtained in a trial of the OX40 agonist ivuxolimab. The receptors were gathered from an adult with an advanced solid tumor such as melanoma, head and neck, liver or kidney cancer. Both conserved end residues are part of each CDR3. Each record gives: clone size, V gene, D gene, J gene, CDR3 length, CDR3 DNA, CDR3 protein. A D gene is named only where the DNA matches it firmly. Not all rows give a size; the values are once, few, many and, for expanded clones, a class.

clone size: .; V gene: TRBV28; D gene: TRBD1; J gene: TRBJ2-5; CDR3 length: 15; CDR3 DNA: TGTGCCAGCAGTTACCAGGGGGTAGCACAAGAGACCCAGTACTTC; CDR3 protein: CASSYQGVAQETQYF
clone size: .; V gene: TRBV6-1; D gene: .; J gene: TRBJ1-2; CDR3 length: 12; CDR3 DNA: TGTGCCAGCAGTGAACAAAGGGGTGGCTACACCTTC; CDR3 protein: CASSEQRGGYTF
clone size: .; V gene: TRBV28; D gene: .; J gene: TRBJ2-2; CDR3 length: 13; CDR3 DNA: TGTGCCAGCAGTTTATTGGGGACCGGGGAGCTGTTTTTT; CDR3 protein: CASSLLGTGELFF
clone size: once; V gene: TRBV5-6; D gene: .; J gene: TRBJ1-3; CDR3 length: 15; CDR3 DNA: TGTGCCAGCAGCTTTCCAGAAGGGGCGGGAAACACCATATATTTT; CDR3 protein: CASSFPEGAGNTIYF
clone size: few; V gene: TRBV11-2; D gene: TRBD2; J gene: TRBJ2-1; CDR3 length: 12; CDR3 DNA: TGTGCCAGCCGGACTAGCTACATGCAGCAGTTCTTC; CDR3 protein: CASRTSYMQQFF
clone size: few; V gene: TRBV4-1; D gene: TRBD2; J gene: TRBJ2-1; CDR3 length: 16; CDR3 DNA: TGCGCCAGCAGCCAAGTTCGAGCGGGGGGGCCAGGTGAGCAGTTCTTC; CDR3 protein: CASSQVRAGGPGEQFF
clone size: .; V gene: TRBV5-4; D gene: .; J gene: TRBJ2-5; CDR3 length: 14; CDR3 DNA: TGTGCCAGCAGCTTGGAGCGGGTCCAAGAGACCCAGTACTTC; CDR3 protein: CASSLERVQETQYF
clone size: few; V gene: TRBV6-1; D gene: TRBD1; J gene: TRBJ1-5; CDR3 length: 17; CDR3 DNA: TGTGCCAGCAGTGGCCGTTTATGGACAGGAGTGAATCAGCCCCAGCATTTT; CDR3 protein: CASSGRLWTGVNQPQHF
clone size: .; V gene: TRBV14; D gene: .; J gene: TRBJ2-1; CDR3 length: 13; CDR3 DNA: TGTGCCAGCAGCCAAGTCAGGGGCAATGAGCAGTTCTTC; CDR3 protein: CASSQVRGNEQFF
clone size: .; V gene: TRBV19; D gene: .; J gene: TRBJ2-1; CDR3 length: 14; CDR3 DNA: TGTGCCAGTAGGCGGACGGCACTCTACAATGAGCAGTTCTTC; CDR3 protein: CASRRTALYNEQFF
clone size: .; V gene: TRBV28; D gene: TRBD1; J gene: TRBJ1-1; CDR3 length: 15; CDR3 DNA: TGTGCCAGCAGGGTCTACGGACAGGGGAGCCCTGAAGCTTTCTTT; CDR3 protein: CASRVYGQGSPEAFF
clone size: .; V gene: TRBV15; D gene: TRBD1; J gene: TRBJ1-1; CDR3 length: 12; CDR3 DNA: TGTGCCACCAGCCGGGACAGACTCCAAGCTTTCTTT; CDR3 protein: CATSRDRLQAFF
clone size: .; V gene: TRBV5-1; D gene: TRBD1; J gene: TRBJ1-4; CDR3 length: 14; CDR3 DNA: TGCGCCAGCAGCTTAGGGACAGGGGGTGAAAAACTGTTTTTT; CDR3 protein: CASSLGTGGEKLFF
clone size: .; V gene: TRBV28; D gene: .; J gene: TRBJ1-3; CDR3 length: 14; CDR3 DNA: TGTGCCAGCACCCCGGCAGGGGCTGGAAACACCATATATTTT; CDR3 protein: CASTPAGAGNTIYF
clone size: .; V gene: TRBV11-2; D gene: .; J gene: TRBJ2-7; CDR3 length: 14; CDR3 DNA: TGTGCCAGCAGCTTCCTACAGACAGGCCACGAGCAGTACTTC; CDR3 protein: CASSFLQTGHEQYF
clone size: .; V gene: TRBV2; D gene: TRBD1; J gene: TRBJ1-5; CDR3 length: 14; CDR3 DNA: TGTGCCAGCGGGGGGAGGGACAGTGGACAGCCCCAGCATTTT; CDR3 protein: CASGGRDSGQPQHF
clone size: .; V gene: TRBV28; D gene: TRBD1; J gene: TRBJ2-1; CDR3 length: 14; CDR3 DNA: TGTGCCAGCAAATTACAGGGGGCGCACAATGAGCAGTTCTTC; CDR3 protein: CASKLQGAHNEQFF
clone size: .; V gene: TRBV6-1; D gene: .; J gene: TRBJ2-3; CDR3 length: 13; CDR3 DNA: TGTGCCAGCAGTGCTGCCTACACAGATACGCAGTATTTT; CDR3 protein: CASSAAYTDTQYF
clone size: .; V gene: TRBV28; D gene: .; J gene: TRBJ2-2; CDR3 length: 13; CDR3 DNA: TGTGCCAGCAGTTCCTCTCCCGCCGGGGAGCTGTTTTTT; CDR3 protein: CASSSSPAGELFF
clone size: .; V gene: TRBV15; D gene: .; J gene: TRBJ2-2; CDR3 length: 14; CDR3 DNA: TGTGCCACCAGCAGAGATGAGGAGTTCGGGGAGCTGTTTTTT; CDR3 protein: CATSRDEEFGELFF
clone size: .; V gene: TRBV27; D gene: .; J gene: TRBJ2-7; CDR3 length: 14; CDR3 DNA: TGTGCCAGCAGTTTCGCCGCAAGCTCCTACGAGCAGTACTTC; CDR3 protein: CASSFAASSYEQYF
clone size: .; V gene: TRBV7-2; D gene: TRBD1; J gene: TRBJ1-2; CDR3 length: 15; CDR3 DNA: TGTGCCAGCAGCTTAGGGACAGGGGGCGTCTATGGCTACACCTTC; CDR3 protein: CASSLGTGGVYGYTF
clone size: once; V gene: TRBV4-1; D gene: .; J gene: TRBJ2-5; CDR3 length: 14; CDR3 DNA: TGCGCCAGCAGCCCCTCCCGGGTCGGAGAGACCCAGTACTTC; CDR3 protein: CASSPSRVGETQYF
clone size: .; V gene: TRBV7-8; D gene: TRBD2; J gene: TRBJ2-1; CDR3 length: 16; CDR3 DNA: TGTGCCAGCAGCGTACTCCCGGGACTAGCGGGAGACGAGCAGTTCTTC; CDR3 protein: CASSVLPGLAGDEQFF
clone size: .; V gene: TRBV6-6; D gene: .; J gene: TRBJ2-7; CDR3 length: 12; CDR3 DNA: TGTGCCAGCAGTCTAATTGGGCAGCCACAGTACTTC; CDR3 protein: CASSLIGQPQYF
clone size: .; V gene: TRBV7-3; D gene: .; J gene: TRBJ2-2; CDR3 length: 15; CDR3 DNA: TGTGCCAGCAGCTTAACGGCTAGCCTGGCCGGGGAGCTGTTTTTT; CDR3 protein: CASSLTASLAGELFF
clone size: few; V gene: TRBV15; D gene: .; J gene: TRBJ2-5; CDR3 length: 15; CDR3 DNA: TGTGCCACCAGCAGAGGGGAAACTAGCCAAGAGACCCAGTACTTC; CDR3 protein: CATSRGETSQETQYF